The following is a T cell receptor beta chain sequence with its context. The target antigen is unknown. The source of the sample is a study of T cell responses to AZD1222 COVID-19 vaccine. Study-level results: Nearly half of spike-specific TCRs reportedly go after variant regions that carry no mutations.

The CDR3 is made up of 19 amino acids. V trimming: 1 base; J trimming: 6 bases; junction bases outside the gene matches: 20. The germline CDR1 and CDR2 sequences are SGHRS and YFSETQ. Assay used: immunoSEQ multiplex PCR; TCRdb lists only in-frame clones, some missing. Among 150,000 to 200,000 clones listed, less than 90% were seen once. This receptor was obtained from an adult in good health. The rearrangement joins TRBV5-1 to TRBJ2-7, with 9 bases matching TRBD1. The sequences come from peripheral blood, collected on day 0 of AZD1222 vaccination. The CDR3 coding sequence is TGCGCCAGCAGCTTGTGGGACAGGGTGGCGGCGGGGGATCGGGGCGAGCAGTACTTC. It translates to CASSLWDRVAAGDRGEQYF.